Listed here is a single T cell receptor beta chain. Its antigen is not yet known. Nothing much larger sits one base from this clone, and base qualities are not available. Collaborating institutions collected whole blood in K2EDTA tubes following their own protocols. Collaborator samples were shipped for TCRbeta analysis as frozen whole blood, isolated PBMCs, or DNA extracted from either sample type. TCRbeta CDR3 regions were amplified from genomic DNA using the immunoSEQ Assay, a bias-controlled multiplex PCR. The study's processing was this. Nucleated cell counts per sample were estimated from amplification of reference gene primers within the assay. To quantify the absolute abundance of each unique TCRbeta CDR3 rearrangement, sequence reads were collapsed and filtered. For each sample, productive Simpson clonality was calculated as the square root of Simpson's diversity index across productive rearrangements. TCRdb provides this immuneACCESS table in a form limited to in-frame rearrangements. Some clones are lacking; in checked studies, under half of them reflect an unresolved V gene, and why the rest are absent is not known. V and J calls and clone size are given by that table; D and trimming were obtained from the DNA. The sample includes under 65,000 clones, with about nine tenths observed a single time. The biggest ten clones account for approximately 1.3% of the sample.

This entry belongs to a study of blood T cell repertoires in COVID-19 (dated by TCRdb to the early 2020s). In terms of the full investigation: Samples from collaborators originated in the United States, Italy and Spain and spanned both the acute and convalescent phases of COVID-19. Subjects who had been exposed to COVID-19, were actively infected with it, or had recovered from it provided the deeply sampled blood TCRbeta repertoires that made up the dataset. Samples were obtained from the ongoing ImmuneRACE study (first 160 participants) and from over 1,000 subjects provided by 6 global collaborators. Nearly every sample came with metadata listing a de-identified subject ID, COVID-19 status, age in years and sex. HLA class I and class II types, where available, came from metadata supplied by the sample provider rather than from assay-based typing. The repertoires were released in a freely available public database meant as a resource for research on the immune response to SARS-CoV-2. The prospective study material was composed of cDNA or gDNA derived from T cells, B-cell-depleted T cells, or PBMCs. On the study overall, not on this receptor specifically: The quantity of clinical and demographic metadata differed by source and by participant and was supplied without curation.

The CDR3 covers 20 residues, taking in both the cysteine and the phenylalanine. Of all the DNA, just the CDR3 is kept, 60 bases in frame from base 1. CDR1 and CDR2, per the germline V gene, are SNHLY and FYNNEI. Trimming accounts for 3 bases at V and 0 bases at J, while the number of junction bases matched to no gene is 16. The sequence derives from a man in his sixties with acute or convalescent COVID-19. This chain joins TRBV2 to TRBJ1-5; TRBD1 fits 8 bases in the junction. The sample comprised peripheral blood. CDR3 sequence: CASSDDRQGFVGNSNQPQHF. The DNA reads TGTGCCAGCAGTGACGATAGACAGGGGTTCGTCGGTAATAGCAATCAGCCCCAGCATTTT.